The 9 T cell receptor beta chains given below trace back to one sample, sequenced in a study of cytomegalovirus exposure and HLA in healthy donors. PCR was performed using 60 Vbeta and 13 Jbeta primers. Sequencing used immunoSEQ multiplex PCR; TCRdb keeps in-frame clones, though not all of them. This table has hundreds of thousands of clones, about 89% appearing once. The sequenced material came from PBMCs. The receptors stem from a young woman in good health and CMV-seronegative.

V gene TRBV5-1 combines with J gene TRBJ2-1; D remains unclear. V lost 4 bases and J 4 bases, leaving 9 bases between the germline ends. This CDR3 is built from 13 residues. Germline CDR1 is SGHRS and CDR2 is YFSETQ. CDR3 sequence reads: CASSIDSYNEQFF. In DNA form, the CDR3 reads TGCGCCAGCAGCATCGATAGTTACAATGAGCAGTTCTTC.

V usage is TRBV21-1 and J usage is TRBJ1-1. TRBV21-1 is an annotated pseudogene. The length of the CDR3 is 16 residues. CDR3 sequence reads: CASSKAQAGEDTEAFF. In DNA form, the CDR3 reads TGTGCCAGCAGCAAAGCGCAGGCGGGGGAGGACACTGAAGCTTTCTTT.

The J gene is TRBJ2-1, the V gene TRBV18, with D unresolved. Germline V CDR1 and CDR2: KGHSH, LQKENI. Trimming pared 2 bases from V and 8 bases from J, leaving 13 bases between. The CDR3 length is 14 residues. CDR3 nucleotides: TGTGCCAGCTCACCAGGATGGAGTAAAGATGAGCAGTTCTTC. It translates to CASSPGWSKDEQFF.

The chain employs TRBV7-2 and TRBJ2-7; possible D gene TRBD1, 5 bases. Germline-derived CDR1 and CDR2 are SGHTA and FQGNSA. The CDR3 length is 15 residues. V shed 3 bases and J shed 2 bases, with 14 bases lying between them. For the CDR3, the DNA is TGTGCCAGCAGCTTCGCTCAGGGTTTGGCCTACGAGCAGTACTTC. This codes for CASSFAQGLAYEQYF.

The V call is TRBV6-4, the J call TRBJ2-3, with 12 bases matching TRBD1. From germline, CDR1 is MRHNA and CDR2 SNTAGT. The CDR3 is 14 amino acids. The V gene end was trimmed by 8 bases and the J gene end by 4 bases; junction bases not matched to a gene: 4. The CDR3 nucleotides are TGTGCCAGCGGGGGACAGGGGGCCGCAGATACGCAGTATTTT. Translation gives CASGGQGAADTQYF.

The chain employs TRBV2 and TRBJ2-3; TRBD2 matches 13 bases. CDR1 and CDR2 from the germline V gene are SNHLY and FYNNEI. The junction had 0 bases not matched to a gene; V was cut back by 9 bases and J by 3 bases. CDR3 length: 13 amino acids. CDR3: CARTSGRTDTQYF. In nucleotides, the CDR3 is TGTGCCAGGACTAGCGGGAGGACAGATACGCAGTATTTT.

This clone appeared once. The chain couples TRBV1 to TRBJ2-5; TRBD2 is taken as the D call from the table, unchecked against the DNA. TRBV1 is recorded as a pseudogene. This CDR3 contains 20 residues. CDR3 nucleotides: TGCACCAGCAGCCAACCAAGAGGACTAGCGGGGGGGTTGTACCAAGAGACCCAGTACTTC. This translates into CTSSQPRGLAGGLYQETQYF.

The rearrangement links TRBV27 to TRBJ2-1, with TRBD2 identical over 9 bases. Germline CDR1 and CDR2: MNHEY and SMNVEV (reference sequence). The CDR3 sequence is 16 residues long. V lost 5 bases to trimming and J lost 1 base; unmatched junction nucleotides: 6. DNA of the CDR3: TGTGCCAGCAGTCACGAAGCGGGGGGATCCTACAATGAGCAGTTCTTC. Its translation: CASSHEAGGSYNEQFF.

This chain links TRBV5-1 with TRBJ2-7, with 8 bases identical to TRBD1. This CDR3 spans 13 amino acids. Germline V gives CDR1 SGHRS, CDR2 YFSETQ. V was pared by 5 bases and J by 3 bases, with 4 bases of the junction left unmatched. CDR3 DNA: TGCGCCAGCAGATTTGACAGGGGCTACGAGCAGTACTTC. It is translated as CASRFDRGYEQYF. Together with reference TRBV5-1 and TRBJ2-7, the CDR3 gives the full variable domain: KAGVTQTPRYLIKTRGQQVTLSCSPISGHRSVSWYQQTPGQGLQFLFEYFSETQRNKGNFPGRFSGRQFSNSRSEMNVSTLELGDSALYLCASRFDRGYEQYFGPGTRLTVT.